A single sample gave rise to the 10 T cell receptor beta chains below, sequenced in a study of blood T cell repertoires in COVID-19. TCRdb's copy holds only in-frame clones and misses some; the assay was immunoSEQ multiplex PCR. Of approximately 340,000 clones in the sample, more than 70% are singletons; the top ten hold around 3%. The specimen was peripheral blood. The receptors originated from a man in his thirties or forties with active or convalescent COVID-19.

The gene calls are TRBV30 and TRBJ1-5, with D possibly matching TRBD1 (6 bases). CDR3 length equals 15 residues. Trimming took off 0 bases at V and 4 bases at J, with 13 bases between the two ends. Germline V gives CDR1 GTSNPN, CDR2 SVGIG (reference sequence). CDR3 in DNA: TGTGCCTGGAGTGTACAGGAAACAGGGAATCAGCCCCAGCATTTT. Protein: CAWSVQETGNQPQHF.

This rearrangement joins TRBV10-3 to TRBJ2-1, with 10 nucleotides matching TRBD2. Germline lookup yields CDR1 ENHRY and CDR2 SYGVKD. The CDR3 covers 15 residues. After removal of 7 bases from V and 9 bases from J, the junction contained 12 bases not matched to a gene. The DNA for the CDR3 is TGTGCCATCACCCAAGGGGTAGCGGGAGGCACTGAGCAGTTCTTC. This sequence encodes CAITQGVAGGTEQFF.

This chain connects TRBV4-2 to TRBJ2-1, with TRBD2 identical over 7 bases. Germline V gene data show CDR1 as LGHNA and CDR2 as YNFKEQ. The V gene end was trimmed by 0 bases and the J gene end by 10 bases; junction bases not matched to a gene: 15. The CDR3 sequence is 17 residues long. The CDR3 protein is CASSQDWAGAPPKEQFF. The CDR3, as DNA: TGTGCCAGCAGCCAAGATTGGGCGGGAGCCCCCCCTAAGGAGCAGTTCTTC.

The chain carries TRBV4-3 and TRBJ1-1; TRBD1 might be the D (5 bases). Trimming took off 6 bases at V and 3 bases at J, with 8 bases between the two ends. The CDR3 has 12 residues. CDR1 LGHNA and CDR2 YSLEER come from the germline V gene. CDR3 sequence reads: CASSAGYTEAFF. Written as DNA, the CDR3 is TGCGCCAGCAGTGCAGGGTACACTGAAGCTTTCTTT.

This chain links TRBV29-1 with TRBJ1-3, with TRBD1 matching over 8 bases. V gave up 6 bases and J gave up 2 bases; unmatched junction bases: 6. The length of the CDR3 is 14 residues. The germline V gene encodes CDR1 SQVTM and CDR2 ANQGSEA. This chain's CDR3 is CSVAGQGPGNTIYF. CDR3 in DNA: TGCAGCGTCGCTGGACAGGGCCCTGGAAACACCATATATTTT. Full variable domain (remainder filled in from reference TRBV29-1 and TRBJ1-3): SAVISQKPSRDICQRGTSLTIQCQVDSQVTMMFWYRQQPGQSLTLIATANQGSEATYESGFVIDKFPISRPNLTFSTLTVSNMSPEDSSIYLCSVAGQGPGNTIYFGEGSWLTVV.

This chain joins TRBV23-1 and TRBJ2-5, with D unresolved. TRBV23-1 is sorted into the ORF group, with uncertain function. This CDR3 comprises 12 residues. CDR3 sequence reads: CPESGDQETQYF. In nucleotides, the CDR3 is TGCCCCGAGTCGGGTGATCAAGAGACCCAGTACTTC.

The chain recombines TRBV4-1 with TRBJ2-2; 8 nucleotides align to TRBD2. The V gene's germline CDR1 is MGHRA and CDR2 YSYEKL. The CDR3 runs 16 residues. V shed 1 base, J shed 6 bases, and the junction held 7 bases outside the gene matches. The CDR3 protein is CASSQAGGTVAGELFF. CDR3 DNA: TGCGCCAGCAGCCAAGCGGGGGGGACCGTCGCCGGGGAGCTGTTTTTT.

This clone was found once. The CDR3 spells CASSTRQDISSGELFF. CDR3 DNA: TGTGCCAGCAGCACCCGCCAGGACATATCCTCCGGGGAGCTGTTTTTT. The chain employs TRBV5-5 and TRBJ2-2; D may be TRBD1 (5 bases). Germline assignment: CDR1 SGHKS and CDR2 YYEKEE (reference sequence). Trimming removed 4 bases from V and 6 bases from J, with 19 bases in between. The CDR3 loop spans 16 amino acids.

The chain employs TRBV6-6 and TRBJ2-3; TRBD2 matches 8 bases. J lost 3 bases, V lost 5 bases, and 4 bases had no gene match. Per germline, CDR1 MNHNY and CDR2 SVGAGI (reference sequence). The CDR3 has 14 residues. CDR3 nucleotide sequence: TGTGCCAGCAGTATGGCGGGGGGAACAGATACGCAGTATTTT. Translation gives CASSMAGGTDTQYF.

The rearrangement joins TRBV5-4 to TRBJ1-2; possible D gene TRBD1, 5 bases. Germline loops: CDR1 SGHNT, CDR2 YYREEE (reference sequence). Trimming took 4 bases from V and 4 from J, leaving 14 bases between them. The CDR3 spans 14 residues. CDR3 protein: CASSLPGQAYGYTF. CDR3 in DNA: TGTGCCAGCAGCCTCCCAGGGCAGGCCTATGGCTACACCTTC.